The source of this T cell receptor (beta chain) is a study of early T cells in non-severe SARS-CoV-2 infection. As for the study in general: Unsorted whole-blood RNA was sequenced in bulk, leaving chains unpaired. Findings and limits, study-wide: Anti-spike CD8 specificities were favored by VDJdb matching, whose results missed private and CD4 specificities.

Individual cDNA molecules were tagged with unique molecular identifiers. TCRdb re-analysed the 5' RACE reads in MiXCR, keeping a single row per CDR3 protein. This sample carries roughly 52,000 distinct CDR3 sequences, 5.5% to 8.5% of them seen once, and the ten largest clones take around 5%. This clonotype was seen a handful of times. Its antigen is as yet unknown. The CDR3 extends over 14 amino acids. Germline V gene data show CDR1 as SGHTA and CDR2 as FQGNSA. V lost 5 bases and J lost 4, with 13 bases in between. The specimen comprised whole blood, sampled at baseline. V gene TRBV7-2 combines with J gene TRBJ2-3; D remains unclear. The receptor's source is an adult who was a healthcare worker with PCR-confirmed SARS-CoV-2 infection or an uninfected control (not recorded which). This chain's CDR3 is CASSTRSDPDTQYF. The CDR3 DNA reads TGTGCCAGCAGCACCAGATCCGACCCAGATACGCAGTATTTT.